These 29 T cell receptor beta chains share one sample of origin, sequenced in a study of blood T cell repertoires in COVID-19. The assay was immunoSEQ multiplex PCR, and TCRdb's table has in-frame clones only and misses some. Of 240,000 or so clones listed, 82% are singletons. The sequenced sample was peripheral blood. The receptors originated from a woman aged 55-69 years with active or convalescent COVID-19.

This sequence joins TRBV6-5 and TRBJ1-4; no clear D gene. Trimming removed 6 bases from V and 0 bases from J, with 11 bases in between. Germline V lookup: CDR1 MNHEY, CDR2 SVGAGI. This CDR3 region has 15 residues. This chain's CDR3 is CASSQSTATNEKLFF. The CDR3 bases are TGTGCCAGCAGCCAAAGCACCGCAACTAATGAAAAACTGTTTTTT.

V is TRBV19 and J is TRBJ2-1, with 9 bases matching TRBD2. Germline assignment: CDR1 LNHDA and CDR2 SQIVND (reference sequence). The CDR3 consists of 17 residues. V lost 1 base, J lost 5 bases, and 9 bases stayed unmatched. CDR3 region: CASSIGIGRGGNNEQFF. The CDR3 bases are TGTGCCAGTAGTATAGGAATCGGGCGGGGGGGGAACAATGAGCAGTTCTTC.

The rearrangement links TRBV4-1 to TRBJ1-3; D is unclear. V lost 1 base to trimming and J lost 2 bases, with 9 bases between them. This CDR3 region has 15 residues. In germline, CDR1 is MGHRA, CDR2 YSYEKL. This CDR3 is CASSQGPGAGNTIYF. In DNA, the CDR3 is TGCGCCAGCAGCCAAGGTCCGGGAGCTGGAAACACCATATATTTT.

In its sample, this clone was seen a few times. V is TRBV9 and J is TRBJ1-1; 7 bases are shared with TRBD1. J was trimmed by 1 base and V by 1 base; bases with no gene match: 7. Per the germline V gene, CDR1 is SGDLS and CDR2 is YYNGEE. The CDR3 is 16 residues long. CDR3 DNA: TGTGCCAGCAGCGTACTCCGGGACAGCCAGAACACTGAAGCTTTCTTT. It codes for CASSVLRDSQNTEAFF.

The chain joins TRBV7-8 to TRBJ2-7; possible D gene TRBD2, 6 bases. Germline V gene lookup returns CDR1 SGHVS and CDR2 FQNEAQ. This CDR3 is built from 13 residues. V lost 5 bases to trimming and J lost 0 bases, with 8 bases between them. CDR3 loop: CASSRDFSYEQYF. The CDR3 nucleotides are TGTGCCAGCAGCCGGGACTTCTCCTACGAGCAGTACTTC.

The J gene is TRBJ2-5, the V gene TRBV7-3; 8 bases agree with TRBD2. From germline, CDR1 is SGHTA and CDR2 FQGTGA. Germline trimming cut 2 bases from V and 5 bases from J; bases unmatched to any gene: 7. The CDR3 runs to 15 residues. The DNA of the CDR3 is TGTGCCAGCAGCTTAGGGGCGGCGGGGGGCGAGACCCAGTACTTC. Protein sequence: CASSLGAAGGETQYF.

J is TRBJ2-6 and V is TRBV4-1, with 7 bases that match TRBD1. The length of the CDR3 is 18 residues. The V segment lost 5 bases and the J segment 0 bases; nucleotides outside the gene matches: 10. Germline CDR1 reads MGHRA; CDR2 reads YSYEKL. CDR3 protein: CASSTGRGGPSGANVLTF. CDR3 sequence (DNA): TGCGCCAGCAGCACGGGGCGAGGGGGCCCCTCTGGGGCCAACGTCCTGACTTTC.

The rearrangement uses TRBV7-2 and TRBJ2-7; D gene uncertain. V was trimmed by 1 base and J by 2 bases, leaving 12 bases between them. The germline CDR1 and CDR2 sequences are SGHTA and FQGNSA. The CDR3 extends over 15 amino acids. CDR3 residues: CASSLGHYRAYEQYF. The CDR3, as DNA: TGTGCCAGCAGCTTAGGGCATTACCGGGCCTACGAGCAGTACTTC.

This clone has only one observation. The CDR3 DNA is TGTGCCAGCAGTGTCAGGGACAACTACGAGCAGTACTTC. It translates to CASSVRDNYEQYF. The V and J genes are TRBV12-3 or TRBV12-4 and TRBJ2-7; D might be TRBD1 (6 bases). The CDR3 length is 13 residues. V was cut by 5 bases and J by 3 bases, with 11 bases left in between.

This chain connects TRBV14 to TRBJ1-6; D uncertain. Germline CDR1 SGHDN, CDR2 FVKESK. The CDR3 extends over 15 amino acids. With 3 bases removed from V and 2 bases from J, the gap between germline ends came to 8 bases. In DNA form, the CDR3 reads TGTGCCAGCAGCCAGGGGAGCGCCTATAATTCACCCCTCCACTTT. Translating it yields CASSQGSAYNSPLHF.

The genes are TRBV5-8 and TRBJ1-4; 8 positions match TRBD1. The length of the CDR3 is 17 residues. J was trimmed by 7 bases and V by 2 bases; bases with no gene match: 13. Germline V lookup: CDR1 SGHTS, CDR2 YDEGEE. Here the CDR3 reads CASSFGQGGAMGEKLFF. In DNA, the CDR3 is TGTGCCAGCAGCTTTGGACAGGGAGGGGCGATGGGTGAAAAACTGTTTTTT. Based on the CDR3 plus reference TRBV5-8 and TRBJ1-4, the full variable domain is EAGVTQSPTHLIKTRGQQATLRCSPISGHTSVYWYQQALGLGLQFLLWYDEGEERNRGNFPPRFSGRQFPNYSSELNVNALELEDSALYLCASSFGQGGAMGEKLFFGSGTQLSVL.

DNA of the CDR3: TGCGCCAGCAGCTCCGACCCCAGTGGGACAGTACAAGAGACCCAGTACTTC. It is translated as CASSSDPSGTVQETQYF. The V and J genes are TRBV5-1 and TRBJ2-5, with 7 bases lining up with TRBD1. Trimming at V came to 3 bases and at J to 2 bases, leaving 13 bases not matched to a gene. The CDR3 loop spans 17 amino acids. The V gene's germline CDR1 is SGHRS and CDR2 YFSETQ.

The chain recombines TRBV20-1 with TRBJ2-7, with 9 bases aligning to TRBD1. V lost 3 bases and J lost 5; bases outside the gene matches: 8. This CDR3 spans 14 amino acids. Germline V CDR1 and CDR2: DFQATT, SNEGSKA (reference sequence). The CDR3 DNA sequence: TGCAGTGCTAGTGGCGGACAGGGGCCCGACGAGCAGTACTTC. Translating it yields CSASGGQGPDEQYF.

The V and J genes are TRBV6-1 and TRBJ2-4, with 9 positions matching TRBD2. V gave up 0 bases and J gave up 5 bases; unmatched junction bases: 11. Per the germline V gene, CDR1 is MNHNS and CDR2 is SASEGT. This CDR3 is 18 amino acids long. CDR3 in DNA: TGTGCCAGCAGTGAAGCGCCTCTAGCGGGGACCCTCGAAAACATTCAGTACTTC. Protein sequence: CASSEAPLAGTLENIQYF.

This rearrangement joins TRBV25-1 to TRBJ2-7; 10 positions match TRBD2. This CDR3 comprises 15 residues. Germline V gives CDR1 MGHDK, CDR2 SYGVNS. Trimming took 2 bases from V and 0 from J; bases not matched to a gene: 1. The CDR3 sequence is CASSERLAGSYEQYF. In DNA, the CDR3 is TGTGCCAGCAGTGAACGACTAGCGGGCTCCTACGAGCAGTACTTC.

This sequence joins TRBV6-5 and TRBJ2-5, with 14 bases that match TRBD2. Losses at the gene ends were 5 bases for V and 5 bases for J; bases not matched to a gene: 4. Germline-derived CDR1 and CDR2 are MNHEY and SVGAGI. This CDR3 is built from 15 residues. CDR3 loop: CASSQGLAGVETQYF. As DNA, the CDR3 is TGTGCCAGCAGTCAGGGACTAGCGGGGGTGGAGACCCAGTACTTC.

There are a few counts of this clone. The chain uses TRBV7-3 and TRBJ1-5; 7 positions match TRBD1. V lost 5 bases to trimming and J lost 0 bases; unmatched junction nucleotides: 16. This CDR3 has 19 amino acids. Germline assignment: CDR1 SGHTA and CDR2 FQGTGA. CDR3 DNA sequence: TGTGCCAGCAGCCCCACTAACAGGGGCCTACCCTTTAGCAATCAGCCCCAGCATTTT. It codes for CASSPTNRGLPFSNQPQHF.

This clone was seen only once. The chain carries TRBV19 and TRBJ2-5, with 7 bases aligning to TRBD2. V lost 8 bases, J lost 7 bases, and 4 bases stayed unmatched. The germline V gene encodes CDR1 LNHDA and CDR2 SQIVND (reference sequence). The CDR3 is 11 amino acids. In DNA form, the CDR3 reads TGTGCCAGTGGAGGGAGGGGGACCCAGTACTTC. Its translation is CASGGRGTQYF. Variable domain in full (rest from reference TRBV19 and TRBJ2-5): DGGITQSPKYLFRKEGQNVTLSCEQNLNHDAMYWYRQDPGQGLRLIYYSQIVNDFQKGDIAEGYSVSREKKESFPLTVTSAQKNPTAFYLCASGGRGTQYFGPGTRLLVL.

The chain couples TRBV9 to TRBJ1-4; 7 bases are a match to TRBD1. J gave up 8 bases and V 2 bases, and 9 bases lay outside the gene matches. CDR1 is SGDLS and CDR2 is YYNGEE in the germline V gene. The CDR3 consists of 15 residues. DNA of the CDR3: TGTGCCAGCAGCGTGGACAGGCCCACTTGGGAAAAACTGTTTTTT. It yields the protein CASSVDRPTWEKLFF.

This clone was seen only a few times. The chain links TRBV11-2 to TRBJ1-2; D may be TRBD1 (5 bases). The CDR3 is made up of 14 amino acids. V dropped 5 bases and J dropped 4 bases, with 14 bases sitting between them. Per the germline V gene, CDR1 is SGHAT and CDR2 is FQNNGV. The CDR3 sequence: CASSPMSDSYGYTF. The CDR3 coding sequence is TGTGCCAGCAGCCCCATGAGCGACAGCTATGGCTACACCTTC.

The chain couples TRBV6-5 to TRBJ1-6; a possible D gene is TRBD1 (5 bases). The germline V gene encodes CDR1 MNHEY and CDR2 SVGAGI. The CDR3 length is 13 residues. Trimming left V 2 bases short and J 14 bases short, with 13 bases between. The CDR3 spells CASSYVGGGTLHF. The CDR3 DNA reads as TGTGCCAGCAGTTACGTCGGGGGTGGGACCCTCCACTTT.

Concerning this clone itself: Other DNA sequences of this sample code for an identical CDR3. J is TRBJ1-3 and V is TRBV9; TRBD1 is a possible D gene (6 bases). Between the trimmed V and J ends, which lost 2 bases and 4 bases, there was a span of 10 bases. This CDR3 spans 14 amino acids. In germline, CDR1 is SGDLS, CDR2 YYNGEE. This chain's CDR3 is CASSVDSSGNTIYF. The DNA for the CDR3 is TGTGCCAGCAGCGTGGACAGTTCGGGAAACACCATATATTTT.

The rearrangement joins TRBV2 to TRBJ1-5, with TRBD1 as a possible D gene (6 bases). Deletions cut 7 bases from V and 7 bases from J, with 11 bases between. The CDR3 extends over 12 amino acids. In germline, CDR1 is SNHLY, CDR2 FYNNEI. The CDR3 bases are TGTGCCAGCACTGGGGGCTGGCAGCCCCAGCATTTT. Translating gives CASTGGWQPQHF.

On this clone: A junction boundary mismatches the germline segment, possibly from a read error. This sequence joins TRBV7-7 and TRBJ2-5; the match to TRBD2 covers 10 bases. CDR3 length equals 15 residues. CDR1 and CDR2 from the germline V gene are SSHAT and FNYEAQ (reference sequence). The CDR3 loop reads CASSLQRGGLETQYF. In DNA, the CDR3 is TGTGCTAGCAGCTTACAGCGGGGGGGCCTAGAGACCCAGTACTTC.

CDR3: CASSLEVASNQPQHF. The CDR3 region has the DNA TGTGCCAGCAGCTTAGAGGTTGCGAGCAATCAGCCCCAGCATTTT. The chain is built from TRBV5-8 and TRBJ1-5; no firm D call. The germline CDR1 and CDR2 sequences are SGHTS and YDEGEE. This CDR3 spans 15 amino acids. V gave up 2 bases and J gave up 1 base, with 10 bases separating them.

In its sample, this clone was seen a few times. The chain recombines TRBV30 with TRBJ1-6, with D possibly matching TRBD1 (5 bases). The V and J ends lost 3 bases and 4 bases respectively, with 13 bases between them. This CDR3 comprises 15 residues. Germline loops: CDR1 GTSNPN, CDR2 SVGIG (reference sequence). The CDR3 here is CAWSHQGSYNSPLHF. In DNA, the CDR3 is TGTGCCTGGAGCCATCAGGGATCATATAATTCACCCCTCCACTTT. The entire variable domain, with the rest obtained from reference TRBV30 and TRBJ1-6, is as follows: SQTIHQWPATLVQPVGSPLSLECTVEGTSNPNLYWYRQAAGRGLQLLFYSVGIGQISSEVPQNLSASRPQDRQFILSSKKLLLSDSGFYLCAWSHQGSYNSPLHFGNGTRLTVT.

The rearrangement uses TRBV30 and TRBJ1-1; no firm D call. V lost 3 bases, J lost 3 bases, and 11 bases lay in between. This CDR3 contains 13 residues. CDR1 and CDR2 from the germline V gene are GTSNPN and SVGIG (reference sequence). The CDR3 sequence: CAWRRNKYTEAFF. In DNA, the CDR3 is TGTGCCTGGAGAAGAAACAAATACACTGAAGCTTTCTTT.

The chain has TRBV28 and TRBJ1-5; TRBD1 might be the D (6 bases). The CDR3 loop spans 12 amino acids. Germline V gene data show CDR1 as MDHEN and CDR2 as SYDVKM. V gave up 3 bases and J gave up 6 bases, with 6 bases separating them. Written as DNA, the CDR3 is TGTGCCAGCAGTTTGGGGGCTCAGCCCCAGCATTTT. Translating gives CASSLGAQPQHF.

This chain uses TRBV6-5 with TRBJ1-2, with 8 positions matching TRBD1. V was pared by 6 bases and J by 6 bases, with 6 bases of the junction left unmatched. Germline V gene data show CDR1 as MNHEY and CDR2 as SVGAGI. This CDR3 has 13 amino acids. For the CDR3, the DNA is TGTGCCAGCAGGATTTCAGGGGGCGATGGCTACACCTTC. This translates into CASRISGGDGYTF.